These 7 T cell receptor beta chains were all obtained from the same sample, sequenced in a study of Graves' ophthalmopathy and Graves' hyperthyroidism. CDR3 regions of TCR beta were amplified from RNA transcripts. Second-round multiplex PCR followed a first-round RT-PCR using HTBI primers. TCRdb called the multiplex PCR reads again in MiXCR, with one record for every CDR3 protein. This table holds around 1.1 million distinct CDR3 sequences, 36% found once. The specimen sequenced was peripheral blood or thyroid tissue (not recorded which). The receptor source for this set is an adult man with Graves' hyperthyroidism.

This clonotype showed up many times. The V and J genes are TRBV7-9 and TRBJ1-2; unclear D gene. Germline CDR1 is SEHNR and CDR2 is FQNEAQ (reference sequence). Trimming took 6 bases from V and 3 from J, leaving 5 bases between them. The CDR3 is made up of 11 amino acids. The CDR3 reads CASSSDYGYTF. The DNA for the CDR3 is TGTGCCAGCAGTTCAGACTATGGCTACACCTTC.

The chain employs TRBV11-1 and TRBJ2-2, with 7 positions matching TRBD1. The CDR3 spans 17 residues. The germline V gene has CDR1 SGHAT and CDR2 FQDESV (reference sequence). V lost 9 bases to trimming and J lost 6 bases; unmatched junction nucleotides: 19. The CDR3 DNA follows: TGTGCCAGTACCCCAATAGAAGGGGACAGCAACTCCGGGGAGCTGTTTTTT. Encoded protein: CASTPIEGDSNSGELFF.

The rearrangement links TRBV7-3 to TRBJ2-5, with TRBD2 identical over 10 bases. The germline gives CDR1 SGHTA, CDR2 FQGTGA. After removal of 1 base from V and 7 bases from J, the junction contained 9 bases not matched to a gene. The CDR3 has 16 residues. The CDR3: CASSLIPSGRGGTQYF. The CDR3 coding sequence is TGTGCCAGCAGCTTAATCCCTAGCGGGAGAGGTGGGACCCAGTACTTC.

This rearrangement joins TRBV7-9 to TRBJ1-2, with TRBD1 matching 9 bases. The CDR3 length is 14 residues. Germline CDR1 and CDR2: SEHNR and FQNEAQ (reference sequence). With V trimmed by 3 bases and J by 12 bases, 11 bases remained unmatched. The CDR3 DNA reads TGTGCCAGCAGCTTCCCGGCGGGACAGGGAGTGGACACCTTC. Amino acids: CASSFPAGQGVDTF. Using reference TRBV7-9 and TRBJ1-2 for the parts outside the CDR3, the full variable domain is DTGVSQNPRHKITKRGQNVTFRCDPISEHNRLYWYRQTLGQGPEFLTYFQNEAQLEKSRLLSDRFSAERPKGSFSTLEIQRTEQGDSAMYLCASSFPAGQGVDTFGSGTRLTVV.

The sample holds many counts of this clonotype. V is TRBV24-1 and J is TRBJ1-5, with TRBD1 as a possible D gene (6 bases). This CDR3 has 16 amino acids. Deletions cut 4 bases from V and 1 base from J, with 13 bases between. Germline values: CDR1 KGHDR, CDR2 SFDVKD. The CDR3 sequence: CATSEGGVGSNQPQHF. The CDR3 bases are TGTGCCACCAGTGAAGGGGGGGTGGGCAGCAATCAGCCCCAGCATTTT.

This clonotype has just a few counts. V is TRBV4-1 and J is TRBJ1-5; the match to TRBD1 covers 7 bases. J gave up 5 bases and V 0 bases, and 7 bases lay outside the gene matches. Germline CDR1 is MGHRA and CDR2 is YSYEKL. This CDR3 contains 16 residues. CDR3 sequence: CASSQEISGGYQPQHF. In nucleotides, the CDR3 is TGCGCCAGCAGCCAAGAAATATCAGGGGGGTATCAGCCCCAGCATTTT.

There are many counts of this clonotype. The gene calls are TRBV7-9 and TRBJ2-7, with 9 bases that match TRBD1. The germline V gene has CDR1 SEHNR and CDR2 FQNEAQ (reference sequence). CDR3 length: 15 residues. With V trimmed by 5 bases and J by 0 bases, 5 bases remained unmatched. In DNA, the CDR3 is TGTGCCAGCAGCCCAAGGGACAGGGTCTCCTACGAGCAGTACTTC. Encoded protein: CASSPRDRVSYEQYF.